The clone carrying this TCR beta chain appeared a single time. This entry comes from a study of T cell responses to AZD1222 COVID-19 vaccine. V shed 3 bases and J 3 bases; nucleotides not matched to a gene: 4. Germline lookup yields CDR1 LGHDT and CDR2 YNNKEL (reference sequence). CDR3 length: 14 amino acids. TCRdb's copy holds only in-frame clones and misses some; the assay was immunoSEQ multiplex PCR. The sample carries roughly 200,000 clones, approximately 89% recorded once. The sequences come from peripheral blood, collected 28 days after the second AZD1222 dose. V usage is TRBV3-1 (or the pseudogene TRBV3-2) and J usage is TRBJ1-2; 7 bases map to TRBD1. This clonotype originated in an adult who received the AZD1222 COVID-19 vaccine. CDR3 nucleotides: TGTGCCAGCAGCCATCTGGACAGGTACTATGGCTACACCTTC. Protein sequence: CASSHLDRYYGYTF.